This TCR beta chain appears in the sequencing data of a study of OX40 agonist ivuxolimab in advanced cancers. Study findings and constraints: Compared with CD4+, CD8+ T cells on average had more expanded clones.

From germline, CDR1 is LNHDA and CDR2 SQIVND (reference sequence). V was trimmed by 7 bases and J by 2 bases, leaving 10 bases between them. This CDR3 contains 13 residues. Note on this clone: What it recognizes is unknown.

Here immunoSEQ multiplex PCR was the method, and the copy in TCRdb shows in-frame clones only, minus some. Of tens of thousands of clones in the sample, about 90% were seen once. Specimen: CD4+ or CD8+ T cells sorted from blood, collected in a trial of the OX40 agonist ivuxolimab. The receptor comes from an adult with an advanced solid tumor such as melanoma, head and neck, liver or kidney cancer. The rearrangement links TRBV19 to TRBJ2-3; D is uncertain. DNA of the CDR3: TGTGCCAGTAACAGTCCGCCCACAGATACGCAGTATTTT. Amino acid sequence: CASNSPPTDTQYF.